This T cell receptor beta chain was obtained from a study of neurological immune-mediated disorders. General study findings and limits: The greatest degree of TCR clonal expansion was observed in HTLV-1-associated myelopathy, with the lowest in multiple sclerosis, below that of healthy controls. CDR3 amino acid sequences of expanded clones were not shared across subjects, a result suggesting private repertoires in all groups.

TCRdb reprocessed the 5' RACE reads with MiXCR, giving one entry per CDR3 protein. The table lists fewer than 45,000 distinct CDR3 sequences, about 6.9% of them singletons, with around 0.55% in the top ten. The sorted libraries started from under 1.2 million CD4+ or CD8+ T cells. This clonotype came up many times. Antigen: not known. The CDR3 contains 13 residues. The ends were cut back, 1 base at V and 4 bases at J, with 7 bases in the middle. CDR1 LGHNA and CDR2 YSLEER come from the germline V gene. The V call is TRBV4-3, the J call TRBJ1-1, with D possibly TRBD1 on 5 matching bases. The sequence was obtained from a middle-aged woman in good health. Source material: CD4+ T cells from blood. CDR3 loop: CASSQAGITEAFF. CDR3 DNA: TGCGCCAGCAGCCAAGCAGGGATCACTGAAGCTTTCTTT.